These 9 T cell receptor beta chains share one sample of origin, sequenced in a study of blood T cell repertoires in COVID-19. Some clones are missing from TCRdb's copy, which holds only in-frame ones; the method was immunoSEQ multiplex PCR. There are 150,000 or so clones in the sample; around nine tenths occur only once, and about 9.3% lies in the top ten. Sequencing was performed on peripheral blood. Receptors originate from a woman aged 70-85 years with COVID-19, enrolled during active disease.

The chain links TRBV7-2 to TRBJ2-4; TRBD1 matches 10 bases. With V trimmed by 5 bases and J by 8 bases, 6 bases remained unmatched. The CDR3 contains 14 residues. Germline assignment: CDR1 SGHTA and CDR2 FQGNSA. CDR3 residues: CASSIRQGADIQYF. The CDR3 bases are TGTGCCAGCAGCATTCGACAGGGGGCGGACATTCAGTACTTC.

This chain connects TRBV5-6 to TRBJ2-5; D unresolved. V dropped 4 bases and J dropped 4 bases, with 14 bases sitting between them. The CDR3 extends over 14 amino acids. CDR1 and CDR2 (germline): SGHDT, YYEEEE. The CDR3 coding sequence is TGTGCCAGCAGCCCTGGTCCTATACGAGAGACCCAGTACTTC. Protein: CASSPGPIRETQYF.

The chain links TRBV24-1 to TRBJ2-1; 11 bases agree with TRBD2. CDR3 length: 15 residues. Germline CDR1 KGHDR, CDR2 SFDVKD. Germline trimming cut 4 bases from V and 3 bases from J; bases unmatched to any gene: 1. The CDR3 sequence is CATSDLAGGYNEQFF. In DNA, the CDR3 is TGTGCCACCAGTGACCTAGCGGGGGGCTACAATGAGCAGTTCTTC.

Points on this clone: Sequence at one end of the junction differs from germline and may be a read error. The gene calls are TRBV7-7 and TRBJ2-5, with 8 positions matching TRBD2. The CDR3 totals 15 residues. Per germline, CDR1 SSHAT and CDR2 FNYEAQ (reference sequence). Written as DNA, the CDR3 is TGTGCTAGCAGCTTAGTCGGGGGGGCTGGAGAGACCCAGTACTTC. This encodes CASSLVGGAGETQYF.

The V and J genes are TRBV11-2 and TRBJ1-1; D gene uncertain. Germline V lookup: CDR1 SGHAT, CDR2 FQNNGV. The CDR3 totals 13 residues. Trimming stripped 3 bases from V and 2 bases from J, with 7 bases between. CDR3 amino acids: CASSFARNTEAFF. For the CDR3, the DNA is TGTGCCAGCAGCTTCGCCAGAAACACTGAAGCTTTCTTT.

The J gene is TRBJ2-3, the V gene TRBV9; 7 bases line up with TRBD2. Germline CDR1 is SGDLS and CDR2 is YYNGEE. Germline trimming cut 4 bases from V and 3 bases from J; bases unmatched to any gene: 8. CDR3 length: 15 residues. The DNA of the CDR3 is TGTGCCAGCAGCCCCCCGGGCGGGGGAACAGATACGCAGTATTTT. Protein: CASSPPGGGTDTQYF.

With respect to this clone: In the same sample, other DNA sequences code for this CDR3. The chain is built from TRBV7-9 and TRBJ1-1; TRBD1 matches at 10 bases. Germline-derived CDR1 and CDR2 are SEHNR and FQNEAQ (reference sequence). The CDR3 runs 13 residues. J was trimmed by 6 bases and V by 5 bases; bases with no gene match: 3. CDR3 in DNA: TGTGCCAGCAGCCTCGGGACAGGGGCTGAAGCTTTCTTT. Amino acid sequence: CASSLGTGAEAFF.

The chain carries TRBV6-6 and TRBJ2-7; 10 nucleotides line up with TRBD1. Germline lookup yields CDR1 MNHNY and CDR2 SVGAGI (reference sequence). The length of the CDR3 is 14 residues. The J segment lost 5 bases and the V segment lost 6 bases, leaving 7 bases of the junction unmatched. The CDR3 spells CASRVGQGSNEQYF. CDR3 nucleotide sequence: TGTGCCAGCAGAGTGGGACAGGGGAGCAACGAGCAGTACTTC.

This clone was seen a few times. An end of the junction does not agree with germline; a read error may underlie this. Other DNA sequences of this sample code for an identical CDR3. The chain is built from TRBV29-1 and TRBJ2-5; TRBD2 aligns across 8 bases. The CDR3 extends over 14 amino acids. The germline V gene encodes CDR1 SQVTM and CDR2 ANQGSEA. The CDR3 here is CRVGARGGAETQYF. The CDR3 bases are TGCCGCGTGGGGGCCCGGGGGGGGGCAGAGACCCAGTACTTC.